The TCR beta chain under discussion was sequenced for a study of T cell repertoires in cytomegalovirus infection. Study context: Well-studied HLA-B-restricted epitopes and recently identified HLA-C-restricted epitopes of CMV were both used in the study. From public TCR beta signatures came an indication of both CMV infection and matching HLA type.

Germline loops: CDR1 MNHEY, CDR2 SVGEGT. There are 15 residues in the CDR3. Trimming left V 4 bases short and J 4 bases short, with 17 bases between. Study conclusions and caveats: Carriers of CMV plus the relevant HLA were identified by cumulative public TCR beta family frequency.

TCRdb fed the reads into MiXCR, producing one record per CDR3 protein. Of fewer than 950,000 distinct CDR3 sequences detected, 30% to 35% appear once; the ten largest clones hold 9.5% to 15%. As for this clonotype: What it binds is not known.

This specimen consisted of cultured CD8+ T cells from PBMCs, obtained from culture after CMV antigen stimulation. The chain has TRBV6-2 or TRBV6-3 and TRBJ2-7; D possibly uses TRBD1 or TRBD2 (5 bases each). The receptor comes from a human donor in good health (CMV status not recorded). Some clones in this sample may be carry-over from other donors' samples. CDR3 sequence (DNA): TGTGCCAGCAGTTGGAACGATGAGGGGCCTTACGAGCAGTACGTC. Its protein is CASSWNDEGPYEQYV.